This T cell receptor (beta chain) was sequenced in a study of blood T cells in healthy people across ages. Study-wide results and caveats: Higher diversity and more naive CD4+ cells were features of long-lived donors, compared to aged donors.

Then a second PCR, running roughly 6 to 12 cycles, was carried out with a sample-barcoded 5' primer and a J-beta primer mix. MiXCR, run by TCRdb on the 5' RACE reads, gives a single entry per CDR3 protein. The table has more than 700,000 distinct CDR3 sequences, about half seen once. Per germline, CDR1 ENHRY and CDR2 SYGVKD. The V gene lost 2 bases and the J gene lost 7 bases, with 12 bases spanning the gap. The CDR3 spans 13 residues. This clonotype was counted at least ten times. The target antigen is unknown. The sequenced material came from blood. The receptor was derived from an older man in good health. The V gene is TRBV10-3, the J gene TRBJ2-7; D uncertain. DNA for the CDR3: TGTGCCATCAGTGAGGATGGCAGACGGGAGCAGTACTTC. It is translated as CAISEDGRREQYF.